The rows below give T cell receptor beta chains drawn from one sample of a study of tumor-infiltrating lymphocytes in primary liver carcinoma. TCRdb passed the multiplex PCR reads through MiXCR, listing each CDR3 protein once. The repertoire has approximately 330,000 distinct CDR3 sequences, less than 75% of them found once; the top ten carry roughly 6%. What was sequenced was peripheral blood. These receptors were taken from a man in his forties with primary liver carcinoma and hepatitis B virus infection. Both conserved end residues are trimmed from each CDR3. Some rows have no size entry. The others give once, few or many, or a class for an expanded clone.

ASSPQGGGNEQF few TRBJ2-1 TRBV7-9
ASSELAGGLTYQETQY few TRBJ2-5 TRBV10-2
SVPTGDQETQY . TRBJ2-5 TRBV20-1
ASRGSGVREQF few TRBJ2-1 TRBV5-1
ARSKRPSVDGRLSTDNEQF . TRBJ2-1 TRBV5-1
ASSFLWGAHTKAF . TRBJ1-1 TRBV11-2
DSSPMSTDEKLF . TRBJ1-4 TRBV11-2
ASSSRTGAGNTEAF many TRBJ1-1 TRBV4-1
AAEEGVGYT . TRBJ1-2 TRBV30
SVRRAGDGNEQF many TRBJ2-1 TRBV29-1
ASGPGTVDEQF . TRBJ2-1 TRBV12-5
GVEVIAHENSGANVLT . TRBJ2-6 TRBV29-1
ASSIFITQY once TRBJ2-3 TRBV12-3/TRBV12-4
ASTLGSVNTGELF . TRBJ2-2 TRBV6-5
ASIKGFETEAF . TRBJ1-1 TRBV28
ACSTRQVQF once TRBJ2-1 TRBV6-1
ASSPPEWTLNTDTQY . TRBJ2-3 TRBV6-2/TRBV6-3
ASNLYDEQF . TRBJ2-1 TRBV7-9
ASSSFPTGLSEQY few TRBJ2-7 TRBV28
ASSPTSSGLNSYNEQF . TRBJ2-1 TRBV4-1
ASTFEGSQPQH . TRBJ1-5 TRBV6-1
ASSPRTSGSMSSYEQY . TRBJ2-7 TRBV7-8
ASSIQGTDNSPLH . TRBJ1-6 TRBV7-9
ASSPGTQGFGTEAF . TRBJ1-1 TRBV11-2
ASSLTSGNSGEAQY . TRBJ2-5 TRBV4-2
ADSLVQPLAGGRTDTQY once TRBJ2-3 TRBV4-1
ASSHGLVGGSSTGTQY . TRBJ2-3 TRBV11-2
ASIANGTHEQY . TRBJ2-7 TRBV5-5
ASRLSDYCGYT . TRBJ1-2 TRBV6-5
ASSLAGFNEQF many TRBJ2-1 TRBV11-3
ASDPGPLAGGQETQY . TRBJ2-5 TRBV12-3/TRBV12-4
SVEEQGNYGYT many TRBJ1-2 TRBV29-1
ASSVTSAARNEQF . TRBJ2-1 TRBV5-1
ASSERTGDYGYT many TRBJ1-2 TRBV10-2
ASSYSRDTDTQY many TRBJ2-3 TRBV6-5
ASTLRGEETQY . TRBJ2-5 TRBV5-4
SVAGGAYNEQF . TRBJ2-1 TRBV29-1
ASSQQESYEQY few TRBJ2-7 TRBV4-1
ATQGLAGSEQY . TRBJ2-7 TRBV10-3
ASSTLGRGSDTEAF . TRBJ1-1 TRBV5-6
ASSLQGVDTGELF . TRBJ2-2 TRBV5-4
ASSLAGSGQQITGELF . TRBJ2-2 TRBV5-1
ASSQEATLGSGELF many TRBJ2-2 TRBV4-1
ASSYGQYQETQY . TRBJ2-5 TRBV6-6